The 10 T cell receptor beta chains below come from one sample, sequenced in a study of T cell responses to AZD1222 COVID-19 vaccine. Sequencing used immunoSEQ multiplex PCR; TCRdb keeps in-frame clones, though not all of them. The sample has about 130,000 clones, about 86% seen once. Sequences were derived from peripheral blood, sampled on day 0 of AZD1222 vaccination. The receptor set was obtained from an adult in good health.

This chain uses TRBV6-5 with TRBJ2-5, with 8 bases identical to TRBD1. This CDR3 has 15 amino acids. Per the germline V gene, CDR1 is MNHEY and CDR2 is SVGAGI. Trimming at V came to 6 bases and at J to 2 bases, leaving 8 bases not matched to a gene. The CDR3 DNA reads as TGTGCCAGCAGCCGGACAGGGACACTTCAAGAGACCCAGTACTTC. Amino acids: CASSRTGTLQETQYF.

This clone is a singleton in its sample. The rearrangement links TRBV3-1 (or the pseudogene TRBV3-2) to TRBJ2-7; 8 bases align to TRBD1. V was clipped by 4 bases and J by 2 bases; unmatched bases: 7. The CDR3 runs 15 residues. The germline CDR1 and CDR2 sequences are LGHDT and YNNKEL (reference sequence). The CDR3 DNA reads TGTGCCAGCAGCCGGGGACAGGCTAGGGCCTACGAGCAGTACTTC. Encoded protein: CASSRGQARAYEQYF.

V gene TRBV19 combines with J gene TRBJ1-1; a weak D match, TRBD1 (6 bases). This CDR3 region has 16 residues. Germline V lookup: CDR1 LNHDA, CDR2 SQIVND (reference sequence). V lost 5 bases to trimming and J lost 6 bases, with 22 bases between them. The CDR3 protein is CASSWGQGNLLAEAFF. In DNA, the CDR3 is TGTGCCAGTAGTTGGGGGCAGGGGAATCTATTAGCTGAAGCTTTCTTT. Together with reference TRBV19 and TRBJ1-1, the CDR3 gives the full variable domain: DGGITQSPKYLFRKEGQNVTLSCEQNLNHDAMYWYRQDPGQGLRLIYYSQIVNDFQKGDIAEGYSVSREKKESFPLTVTSAQKNPTAFYLCASSWGQGNLLAEAFFGQGTRLTVV.

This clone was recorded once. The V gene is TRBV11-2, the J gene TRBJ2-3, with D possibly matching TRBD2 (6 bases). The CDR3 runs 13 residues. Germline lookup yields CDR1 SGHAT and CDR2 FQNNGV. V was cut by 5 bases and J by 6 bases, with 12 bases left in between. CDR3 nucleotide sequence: TGTGCCAGCAGCGCGGGGACCGTGGATACGCAGTATTTT. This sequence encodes CASSAGTVDTQYF.

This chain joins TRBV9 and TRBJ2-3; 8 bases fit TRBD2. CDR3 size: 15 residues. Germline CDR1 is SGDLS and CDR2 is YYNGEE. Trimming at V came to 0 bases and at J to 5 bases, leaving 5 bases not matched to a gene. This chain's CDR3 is CASSVAPAGEDTQYF. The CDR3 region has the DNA TGTGCCAGCAGCGTAGCGCCAGCGGGGGAAGATACGCAGTATTTT.

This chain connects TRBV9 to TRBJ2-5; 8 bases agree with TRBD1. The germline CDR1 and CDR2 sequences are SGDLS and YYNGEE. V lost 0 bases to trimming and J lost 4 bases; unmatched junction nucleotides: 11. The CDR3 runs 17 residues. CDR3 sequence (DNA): TGTGCCAGCAGCGTAGGGACAGGGCAGAGGTTGGCAGAGACCCAGTACTTC. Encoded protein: CASSVGTGQRLAETQYF.

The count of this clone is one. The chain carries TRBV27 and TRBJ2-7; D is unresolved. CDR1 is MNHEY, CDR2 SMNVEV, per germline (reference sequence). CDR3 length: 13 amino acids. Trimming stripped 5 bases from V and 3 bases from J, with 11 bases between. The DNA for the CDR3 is TGTGCCAGCAGTCCAGGATTGCTCTACGAGCAGTACTTC. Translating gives CASSPGLLYEQYF.

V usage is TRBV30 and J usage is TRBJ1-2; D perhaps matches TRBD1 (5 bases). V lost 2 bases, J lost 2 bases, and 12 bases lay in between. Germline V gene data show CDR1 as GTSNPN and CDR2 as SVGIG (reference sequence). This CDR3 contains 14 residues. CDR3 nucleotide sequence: TGTGCCTGGAGTCTCCTCGGGACGAACTATGGCTACACCTTC. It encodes CAWSLLGTNYGYTF. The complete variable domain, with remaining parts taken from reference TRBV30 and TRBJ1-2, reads SQTIHQWPATLVQPVGSPLSLECTVEGTSNPNLYWYRQAAGRGLQLLFYSVGIGQISSEVPQNLSASRPQDRQFILSSKKLLLSDSGFYLCAWSLLGTNYGYTFGSGTRLTVV.

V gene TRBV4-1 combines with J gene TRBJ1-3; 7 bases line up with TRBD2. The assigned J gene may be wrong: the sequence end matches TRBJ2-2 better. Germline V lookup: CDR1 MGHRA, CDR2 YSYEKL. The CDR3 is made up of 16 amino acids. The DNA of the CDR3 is TGCGCCAGCAGCCCTTTAGGGAGGGCGAACACCGGGGAGCTGTTTTTT. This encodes CASSPLGRANTGELFF.

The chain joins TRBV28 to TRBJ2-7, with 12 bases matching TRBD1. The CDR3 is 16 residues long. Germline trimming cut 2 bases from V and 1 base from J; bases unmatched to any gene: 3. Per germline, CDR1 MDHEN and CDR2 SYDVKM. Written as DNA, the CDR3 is TGTGCCAGCAGTTTACGGGGACAGGGGGCTTCCTACGAGCAGTACTTC. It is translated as CASSLRGQGASYEQYF.